This is a list of T cell receptor beta chains from one sample in a study of blood T cell repertoires in COVID-19. Only in-frame clones appear in the TCRdb table, and some are missing; sequencing was by immunoSEQ multiplex PCR. The repertoire holds 150,000 to 200,000 clones, with roughly nine tenths as singletons. Sequencing was carried out using peripheral blood. The receptors come from a woman in her 70s with acute or convalescent COVID-19. Both conserved end residues are part of each CDR3. Part of the rows lack a size; the others show once, few, many or a class for expanded clones.

V gene	clone size	J gene	CDR3 protein
TRBV10-3	.	TRBJ1-2	CAISYTGTGNYGYTF
TRBV7-2	.	TRBJ2-1	CASSRERRELGNEQFF
TRBV18	.	TRBJ2-2	CASSQEQGMRTGELFF
TRBV5-1	.	TRBJ2-7	CASSLGHYEQYF
TRBV7-9	.	TRBJ2-5	CASSRPGQGYQETQYF
TRBV5-5	.	TRBJ2-6	CASSRRGTSGANVLTF
TRBV27	few	TRBJ1-2	CASSSGTGSIGYGYTF
TRBV10-3	.	TRBJ2-7	CAISVSSYEQYF
TRBV7-2	.	TRBJ1-1	CASSLAPQGQAEAFF
TRBV3-1/TRBV3-2	.	TRBJ2-7	CASSRVSYEQYF
TRBV5-4	few	TRBJ2-5	CASSLGGTGGIMETQYF
TRBV6-2/TRBV6-3	once	TRBJ2-7	CASSYRGFFSYEQYF
TRBV7-9	.	TRBJ1-2	CASNNPDRAGGYTF
TRBV15	.	TRBJ2-1	CATSREPRGLAHEQFF
TRBV19	few	TRBJ1-2	CASSRVTGTTYGYTF
TRBV5-1	.	TRBJ2-1	CASSFLGLGNNEQFF
TRBV4-2	.	TRBJ1-2	CASSQTGEYGYTF
TRBV5-6	.	TRBJ2-2	CASSRWRGNTGELFF
TRBV7-8	.	TRBJ1-6	CASSLSLSYNSPLHF
TRBV24-1	.	TRBJ2-1	CATSDPGTGTYNEQFF
TRBV6-1	.	TRBJ1-3	CASSERGRADTIYF
TRBV4-3	.	TRBJ2-3	CASSRGGGLNTDTQYF
TRBV5-4	once	TRBJ2-4	CASSPGQKNIQYF
TRBV5-5	.	TRBJ1-5	CASSISLSDQPQHF
TRBV19	.	TRBJ2-3	CASSPQRFGGADTQYF
TRBV5-8	.	TRBJ1-1	CASSLGDRAEPAFF
TRBV2	few	TRBJ2-1	CASSAQVSYNEQFF
TRBV6-5	.	TRBJ1-1	CASSRGNTEAFF
TRBV7-6	.	TRBJ2-7	CASSLATAGYDEQYF
TRBV7-2	few	TRBJ1-2	CASSRDKGVYGYTF
TRBV11-2	.	TRBJ2-7	CASSLEGGPTYEQYF
TRBV7-9	.	TRBJ2-3	CASSFSTVIAGGRVDTQYF
TRBV6-2/TRBV6-3	.	TRBJ2-1	CASSHNRDNEQFF
TRBV12-3/TRBV12-4	.	TRBJ2-1	CASSNDRYNEQFF
TRBV29-1	once	TRBJ1-5	CSVGTGSNQPQHF
TRBV2	.	TRBJ1-5	CASSRGPYSNQPQHF
TRBV3-1/TRBV3-2	once	TRBJ2-5	CASWPSGGGGATQYF
TRBV6-1	once	TRBJ2-5	CASSESGYGETQYF
TRBV11-2	.	TRBJ2-6	CASTDRDRPISGANVLTF
TRBV7-8	.	TRBJ1-5	CASSSGQGKNQPQHF
TRBV29-1	.	TRBJ2-4	CSGRTGKNIQYF
TRBV5-1	.	TRBJ2-3	CASSLGGRNADTQYF
TRBV10-1	.	TRBJ2-3	CASSESRVPDTQYF
TRBV4-2	.	TRBJ1-6	CASSQVGLWGQGTASYNSPLHF
TRBV29-1	once	TRBJ2-5	CSVRRGQETQYF
TRBV7-6	once	TRBJ2-3	CASSLALGLAGDADTQYF